The 11 T cell receptor beta chains in this list originate from one sample, sequenced in a study of T cells after yellow fever vaccination. MiXCR, applied by TCRdb to the 5' RACE reads, yields one record per CDR3 protein. The sample yields hundreds of thousands of distinct CDR3 sequences, roughly 13% seen once. Sequencing was performed on PBMCs, taken on the day of the yellow fever booster vaccination. These receptors came from a man aged 25 to 45 who received the YFV17D yellow fever vaccine.

This chain links TRBV7-6 with TRBJ1-2; D ambiguous. Germline CDR1 reads SGHVS; CDR2 reads FNYEAQ. The V end was cut by 5 bases, the J end by 8 bases, with 15 bases between. This CDR3 has 13 amino acids. The CDR3 nucleotides read TGTGCCAGCAGCCCCCTTAGGTTGAACGGCTACACCTTC. It encodes CASSPLRLNGYTF.

This clonotype was detected a few times. V is TRBV15 and J is TRBJ2-7; 9 bases line up with TRBD2. The length of the CDR3 is 14 residues. Germline loops: CDR1 LNHNV, CDR2 YYDKDF (reference sequence). Trimming took 3 bases from V and 6 from J; bases not matched to a gene: 6. The CDR3 sequence: CATSRRREGLEQYF. The CDR3 nucleotides are TGTGCCACCAGCAGGAGGCGGGAGGGCCTCGAGCAGTACTTC.

At least ten counts were recorded for this clonotype. This sequence joins TRBV20-1 and TRBJ2-5; D perhaps matches TRBD2 (5 bases). Trimming cost V 5 bases and J 3 bases, with 19 bases left between them. The CDR3 contains 15 residues. Germline CDR1 is DFQATT and CDR2 is SNEGSKA (reference sequence). CDR3 sequence (DNA): TGCAGTGCTGGGCCATCCGCGGGTTCGAAAGAGACCCAGTACTTC. As protein: CSAGPSAGSKETQYF.

The chain uses TRBV20-1 and TRBJ2-7; 11 bases map to TRBD2. There are 15 residues in the CDR3. Germline V gene data show CDR1 as DFQATT and CDR2 as SNEGSKA (reference sequence). V shed 3 bases, J shed 0 bases, and the junction held 4 bases outside the gene matches. The CDR3 region is CSARGLADSSYEQYF. The CDR3, as DNA: TGCAGTGCTAGGGGACTAGCGGATAGCTCCTACGAGCAGTACTTC.

This clonotype was recorded many times. The CDR3 is CSARLRNSYNEQFF. The CDR3, as DNA: TGCAGTGCTAGACTTCGTAACTCCTACAATGAGCAGTTCTTC. The chain couples TRBV20-1 to TRBJ2-1; D not resolved. This CDR3 contains 14 residues. CDR1 is DFQATT, CDR2 SNEGSKA, per germline (reference sequence). V shed 2 bases and J shed 0 bases, with 8 bases lying between them.

V and J are TRBV4-3 and TRBJ1-6, with no clear D. V dropped 0 bases and J dropped 10 bases, with 7 bases sitting between them. The CDR3 length is 13 residues. CDR1 is LGHNA, CDR2 YSLEER, per germline. The CDR3 loop is CASSQDVISPLHF. The CDR3 DNA reads TGCGCCAGCAGCCAAGATGTCATATCACCCCTCCACTTT.

This clonotype was seen only a few times. The genes are TRBV9 and TRBJ2-3, with D possibly matching TRBD2 (5 bases). The CDR3 loop spans 17 amino acids. Germline values: CDR1 SGDLS, CDR2 YYNGEE. Trimming cost V 5 bases and J 0 bases, with 19 bases left between them. This CDR3 reads CASSPSTWRASTDTQYF. CDR3 sequence (DNA): TGTGCCAGCAGTCCCAGCACTTGGCGGGCTAGCACAGATACGCAGTATTTT.

This clonotype has more than one count but fewer than ten. The rearrangement joins TRBV11-2 to TRBJ2-5; D unclear. The germline CDR1 and CDR2 sequences are SGHAT and FQNNGV. The CDR3 has 16 residues. The V end was cut by 5 bases, the J end by 2 bases, with 18 bases between. CDR3 amino acids: CASSRGRLAPQETQYF. The CDR3 bases are TGTGCCAGCAGCCGTGGACGGCTGGCACCTCAAGAGACCCAGTACTTC.

This clonotype was detected only a few times. The rearrangement links TRBV7-9 to TRBJ2-7; a possible D gene is TRBD2 (5 bases). Trimming took 1 base from V and 4 from J, leaving 14 bases between them. Germline V CDR1 and CDR2: SEHNR, FQNEAQ (reference sequence). This CDR3 has 15 residues. The CDR3 loop reads CASSLVSGREYEQYF. CDR3 sequence (DNA): TGTGCCAGCAGCTTAGTGTCCGGTAGGGAGTACGAGCAGTACTTC.

The CDR3 sequence: CASSKPGQDYEQYF. The CDR3 region has the DNA TGCGCCAGCAGCAAACCGGGACAGGACTACGAGCAGTACTTC. This chain connects TRBV5-1 to TRBJ2-7, with TRBD1 identical over 8 bases. This CDR3 comprises 14 residues. The V segment lost 4 bases and the J segment 3 bases; nucleotides outside the gene matches: 6. The germline CDR1 and CDR2 sequences are SGHRS and YFSETQ.

This clonotype has a handful of counts. V is TRBV7-9 and J is TRBJ2-3, with 11 bases identical to TRBD2. CDR3 length equals 14 residues. V shed 11 bases and J 5 bases; nucleotides not matched to a gene: 9. Germline V lookup: CDR1 SEHNR, CDR2 FQNEAQ (reference sequence). CDR3 loop: CAVGLTSGKDTQYF. The DNA of the CDR3 is TGTGCCGTCGGGTTGACTAGCGGGAAAGATACGCAGTATTTT.